This record concerns one TCR beta chain sequence. Its antigen is currently not known. No clone much larger than this one lies a single base away; base qualities are absent. The entire isolated RNA was reverse transcribed using the High Capacity cDNA Reverse Transcription Kit, and thus expressed TCRB transcripts were sequenced. Naive, central memory and regulatory T cell samples underwent deep immunoSEQ sequencing, averaging about 3.57 million total reads per sample. Sorted cells were lysed in RLT buffer, and RNA was extracted using DNase-treated RNeasy Micro or Mini kits according to cell number. Each cell subset was processed separately to prevent cross-contamination, with patient and healthy donor samples processed together. The immunoSEQ multiplex PCR was used to amplify TCRB sequences from cDNA, yielding 87-bp fragments that span the CDR3 region. Sequencing of the amplicons was done on the Illumina HiSeq platform. As for how the authors treated the data: Synthetic template baselines were used to correct PCR bias computationally, reads within Hamming distance 2 were collapsed together, and singletons that could not be merged were discarded. Reads were aligned against IMGT so that V, D and J genes, CDR3 length and insertions or deletions at six rearrangement sites could be assigned. Within each subset, clonotype counts were normalized to the number of sorted cells before true diversity and Gini coefficients were calculated with the tcR R package. The overlap coefficient, calculated on TCRB nucleotide sequences, was used to quantify repertoire sharing. Out-of-frame TCRB sequences from naive cells were analyzed to stand in for the pre-selection repertoire. Imported from immuneACCESS, the table was reduced by TCRdb to in-frame sequences with V and J called. These copies leave out some clones; in studies compared against another copy, an unresolved V gene accounts for under half, and the cause of the remainder is not known. V, J and clone size reflect that table, while D and trimming were determined from the DNA. Within this sample are fewer than 300,000 clones, with roughly 20% of them counted one time only. In total, the top ten clones hold around 0.029% of the sample.

This sample was taken from a study of beta chain features in type 1 diabetes listed by TCRdb under 2018. Regarding the study in general: Mean age, gender distribution, total cell number and subset yield did not differ between patients and healthy donors. Across all samples, some 110,000,000 sorted cells were examined, and cell number per subset correlated strongly with RNA yield. In the study, recently diagnosed type 1 diabetes patients and matched healthy donors were compared on the TCRB repertoires of their sorted circulating CD4+ T cell subsets. Naive and central memory subsets were obtained from all 30 or so donors, but regulatory and stem cell-like memory subsets were isolated from only 8 patients and roughly eight healthy donors. The paper's findings and limits, for the study overall: Naive, central memory and regulatory TCRB repertoires appeared more similar among patients than among healthy donors. HLA sub-analyses involved small numbers of individuals, so any influence of HLA type on TCRB rearrangement remained unresolved. Type 1 diabetes patients showed a moderate but significant shortening of TCRB CDR3 length in all four CD4+ subsets. Because cDNA rather than genomic DNA was sequenced, highly expressing activated cells could have been over-represented, although no difference in activation and CD3 levels was found between groups. At VDJ recombination sites, type 1 diabetes patients had fewer insertions and more deleted nucleotides, which implies abnormalities in thymic rearrangement. Shorter templates might be favored by PCR, yet because patient and control samples were amplified and corrected together, any such skew would affect both groups equally.

Ends trimmed: V by 7 bases, J by 6 bases; bases unmatched to a gene: 2. CDR1 and CDR2 (SQVTM, ANQGSEA) derive from the germline V gene. The CDR3 sequence holds 12 residues, the cysteine and phenylalanine included. Left in the record is the CDR3 DNA by itself, 36 bases read in frame from the first base. Each donor gave one peripheral blood draw, averaging approximately 0.12 L, which was collected into heparinised tubes. Using a panel that included CD45RO, CCR7, CD25, CD127, CD95 and CD27, naive, central memory, regulatory and stem cell-like memory CD4+ T cells were sorted on a BD FACSAria II. A purity above 95% was achieved for all sorted populations. PBMCs were isolated immediately by Lymphoprep density gradient centrifugation and stained directly without culture. So that batch effects would be minimized, each experiment stained and sorted samples in pairs, pairing one healthy donor with one patient.

The sequence links TRBV29-1 to TRBJ2-2, and 10 junction bases match TRBD1. This sequence originates from a woman between 35 and 50 years old with type 1 diabetes. The specimen was naive CD4+ T cells from blood. The sample's cell subset or site label is to be understood as: true naive CD4+ T cells. The CDR3 amino acid sequence is: CSADRGAGELFF. In nucleotide form, the sequence is TGCAGCGCGGACAGGGGGGCCGGGGAGCTGTTTTTT.